A single sample gave rise to the 19 T cell receptor beta chains below, sequenced in a study of OX40 agonist ivuxolimab in advanced cancers. This table comes from immunoSEQ multiplex PCR, and its TCRdb copy is limited to in-frame clones, with some not included. The sample gives around 62,000 clones, 91% of which show up once; about 0.3% is in the top ten. The sequenced sample was CD4+ or CD8+ T cells sorted from blood, obtained in a trial of the OX40 agonist ivuxolimab. Receptors originate from an adult with an advanced solid tumor such as melanoma, head and neck, liver or kidney cancer.

V gene TRBV29-1 combines with J gene TRBJ2-5; weak D call: TRBD1 (6 bases). Germline assignment: CDR1 SQVTM and CDR2 ANQGSEA. V was pared by 5 bases and J by 2 bases, with 18 bases between. The CDR3 consists of 15 residues. The CDR3 coding sequence is TGCAGCGTTCCCAGGACAGTGACGGTTCAAGAGACCCAGTACTTC. Translation: CSVPRTVTVQETQYF.

This chain uses TRBV6-1 with TRBJ2-5; D possibly corresponds to TRBD1 (5 bases). This CDR3 is built from 15 residues. Trimming took off 8 bases at V and 1 base at J, with 17 bases between the two ends. The germline CDR1 and CDR2 sequences are MNHNS and SASEGT. The CDR3 DNA is TGTGCCAGCCCGTCAGGGCGATCTTCCCAAGAGACCCAGTACTTC. It encodes CASPSGRSSQETQYF.

This clone was found once. The V gene is TRBV6-5, the J gene TRBJ2-7; TRBD1 agrees at 7 bases. This CDR3 spans 13 amino acids. J lost 3 bases, V lost 5 bases, and 4 bases had no gene match. Germline V gene sequence: CDR1 MNHEY, CDR2 SVGAGI. The CDR3 sequence is CASSVGGSYEQYF. The CDR3 region has the DNA TGTGCCAGCAGTGTAGGGGGCAGCTACGAGCAGTACTTC.

The chain combines TRBV7-2 with TRBJ2-7; D remains unclear. V was cut by 0 bases and J by 12 bases, with 15 bases left in between. Germline CDR1 SGHTA, CDR2 FQGNSA. CDR3 length equals 13 residues. The CDR3 sequence: CASSLARQSFLYF. CDR3 bases: TGTGCCAGCAGCTTAGCGAGGCAGAGCTTTCTGTACTTC. Full variable domain (missing parts from reference TRBV7-2 and TRBJ2-7): GAGVSQSPSNKVTEKGKDVELRCDPISGHTALYWYRQSLGQGLEFLIYFQGNSAPDKSGLPSDRFSAERTGGSVSTLTIQRTQQEDSAVYLCASSLARQSFLYFGPGTRLTVT.

V usage is TRBV5-1 and J usage is TRBJ2-1, with TRBD2 as a possible D gene (5 bases). The CDR3 is made up of 18 amino acids. Germline V lookup: CDR1 SGHRS, CDR2 YFSETQ. V gave up 0 bases and J gave up 10 bases, with 26 bases separating them. CDR3 sequence: CASSLAWVGGTSSGEQFF. The CDR3 DNA reads TGCGCCAGCAGCTTGGCCTGGGTTGGCGGAACCTCGTCGGGAGAGCAGTTCTTC. Supplemented by reference TRBV5-1 and TRBJ2-1, the full variable domain reads KAGVTQTPRYLIKTRGQQVTLSCSPISGHRSVSWYQQTPGQGLQFLFEYFSETQRNKGNFPGRFSGRQFSNSRSEMNVSTLELGDSALYLCASSLAWVGGTSSGEQFFGPGTRLTVL.

This sequence joins TRBV14 and TRBJ1-2; no firm D call. CDR1 and CDR2 (germline): SGHDN, FVKESK. Trimming removed 0 bases at V and 2 bases at J, with 4 bases between. The CDR3 runs 13 residues. CDR3 protein: CASSQDLNYGYTF. Written as DNA, the CDR3 is TGTGCCAGCAGCCAAGACCTCAACTATGGCTACACCTTC.

The chain has TRBV18 and TRBJ2-3; 10 bases are a match to TRBD2. The V gene's germline CDR1 is KGHSH and CDR2 LQKENI. The V gene end was trimmed by 2 bases and the J gene end by 2 bases; junction bases not matched to a gene: 13. This CDR3 is built from 19 residues. The DNA for the CDR3 is TGTGCCAGCTCACCATTTGGCCGGAGAGCGGGAGGGAACACAGATACGCAGTATTTT. Translation: CASSPFGRRAGGNTDTQYF.

The chain recombines TRBV21-1 with TRBJ1-6; the tabulated D call, TRBD1, remains unverified against the DNA. TRBV21-1 is a pseudogene. The CDR3 loop spans 19 amino acids. This CDR3 is CASSKLRNRRSSYNSPLHF. The CDR3 DNA is TGTGCCAGCAGCAAATTGAGAAACAGGCGCAGCTCCTATAATTCACCCCTCCACTTT.

The chain uses TRBV18 and TRBJ2-5, with 10 bases lining up with TRBD2. The V and J ends lost 2 bases and 3 bases, in that order; junction bases with no gene match: 6. The CDR3 is made up of 16 amino acids. Germline CDR1 reads KGHSH; CDR2 reads LQKENI. CDR3 in DNA: TGTGCCAGCTCACCATTAGCGGGAGGCTCTAAAGAGACCCAGTACTTC. Its protein is CASSPLAGGSKETQYF.

CDR3 region: CSVAQSSYEQYF. The CDR3 nucleotides read TGCAGCGTTGCCCAGAGCTCCTACGAGCAGTACTTC. J is TRBJ2-7 and V is TRBV29-1, with D unresolved. CDR1 SQVTM and CDR2 ANQGSEA come from the germline V gene. The CDR3 sequence is 12 residues long. V lost 4 bases to trimming and J lost 0 bases, with 7 bases between them.

This clone was seen once. V gene TRBV6-5 combines with J gene TRBJ1-5, with D perhaps TRBD1 (5 bases). The germline CDR1 and CDR2 sequences are MNHEY and SVGAGI. This CDR3 has 13 amino acids. Trimming pared 6 bases from V and 4 bases from J, leaving 10 bases between. The CDR3 region has the DNA TGTGCCAGCAGAGGGGCAACTAATCAGCCCCAGCATTTT. This gives the protein CASRGATNQPQHF.

This clone has a single count. The chain is built from TRBV25-1 and TRBJ1-3; TRBD1 aligns across 9 bases. The CDR3 loop spans 16 amino acids. With 6 bases clipped from V and 4 bases from J, the junction kept 10 bases outside the gene matches. The germline CDR1 and CDR2 sequences are MGHDK and SYGVNS. This chain's CDR3 is CASRPPGQGFGNTIYF. The CDR3 nucleotides read TGTGCCAGCAGACCCCCGGGACAGGGTTTCGGAAACACCATATATTTT.

The genes are TRBV6-1 and TRBJ2-1; D may be TRBD2 (6 bases). Deletions cut 7 bases from V and 8 bases from J, with 21 bases between. The V gene's germline CDR1 is MNHNS and CDR2 SASEGT. The CDR3 length is 15 residues. The CDR3 protein is CASKSATRVIYEQFF. In DNA form, the CDR3 reads TGTGCCAGCAAATCGGCGACTAGAGTAATCTATGAGCAGTTCTTC.

This chain links TRBV14 with TRBJ2-7; 7 bases map to TRBD2. Trimming cost V 5 bases and J 8 bases; bases outside gene matches: 6. The CDR3 is made up of 12 amino acids. CDR1 and CDR2 from the germline V gene are SGHDN and FVKESK. CDR3 sequence reads: CASSYPGTKQYF. The CDR3 DNA reads as TGTGCCAGCAGCTATCCCGGGACTAAGCAGTACTTC.

The V call is TRBV5-4, the J call TRBJ1-2; D is unresolved. V dropped 6 bases and J dropped 4 bases, with 19 bases sitting between them. The CDR3 runs 15 residues. Looked up from germline, CDR1 is SGHNT and CDR2 is YYREEE (reference sequence). In DNA form, the CDR3 reads TGTGCCAGCACCTCGCCCGACGGGAGCCTCTATGGCTACACCTTC. It codes for CASTSPDGSLYGYTF.

The gene calls are TRBV19 and TRBJ2-7; no clear D gene. This CDR3 spans 14 amino acids. Trimming left V 1 base short and J 7 bases short, with 14 bases between. Germline V gene sequence: CDR1 LNHDA, CDR2 SQIVND (reference sequence). The CDR3 sequence is CASSIAEFLGEQYF. CDR3 DNA: TGTGCCAGTAGTATAGCGGAGTTCCTGGGGGAGCAGTACTTC.

This chain links TRBV7-9 with TRBJ2-7; no definite D call. V was pared by 5 bases and J by 3 bases, with 8 bases between. Germline V gene sequence: CDR1 SEHNR, CDR2 FQNEAQ (reference sequence). The length of the CDR3 is 12 residues. The CDR3 DNA is TGTGCCAGCAGCCCCCCGGGCTACGAGCAGTACTTC. Protein: CASSPPGYEQYF. Together with reference TRBV7-9 and TRBJ2-7, the CDR3 gives the full variable domain: DTGVSQNPRHKITKRGQNVTFRCDPISEHNRLYWYRQTLGQGPEFLTYFQNEAQLEKSRLLSDRFSAERPKGSFSTLEIQRTEQGDSAMYLCASSPPGYEQYFGPGTRLTVT.

The gene calls are TRBV4-1 and TRBJ2-3, with D possibly being TRBD1 (5 bases). V lost 0 bases and J 5 bases, leaving 15 bases between the germline ends. This CDR3 has 16 residues. Germline CDR1 MGHRA, CDR2 YSYEKL. CDR3 loop: CASSQEQGYHRDTQYF. In DNA form, the CDR3 reads TGCGCCAGCAGCCAAGAGCAGGGCTATCACCGAGATACGCAGTATTTT.

This clone was counted a single time. V is TRBV5-6 and J is TRBJ1-2; weak D call: TRBD1 (5 bases). Germline V gene sequence: CDR1 SGHDT, CDR2 YYEEEE. The CDR3 covers 15 residues. Trimming shortened V by 4 bases and J by 1 base, and 14 bases separated the two germline ends. The CDR3 sequence is CASSPDRKLNYGYTF. The CDR3, as DNA: TGTGCCAGCAGCCCTGACAGAAAACTTAACTATGGCTACACCTTC.